This T cell receptor beta chain was documented in a study of OX40 agonist ivuxolimab in advanced cancers. The J segment lost 2 bases and the V segment lost 5 bases, leaving 10 bases of the junction unmatched. This CDR3 spans 16 amino acids. Germline values: CDR1 SEHNR, CDR2 FQNEAQ (reference sequence). Assay used: immunoSEQ multiplex PCR; TCRdb lists only in-frame clones, some missing. The sample yields tens of thousands of clones, roughly nine tenths seen once. This receptor was identified in an adult with an advanced solid tumor such as melanoma, head and neck, liver or kidney cancer. The rearrangement joins TRBV7-9 to TRBJ2-7, with TRBD1 matching 9 bases. The specimen comprised CD4+ or CD8+ T cells sorted from blood, sampled in a trial of the OX40 agonist ivuxolimab. CDR3 sequence: CASSAGQGGGAYEQYF. The CDR3 coding sequence is TGTGCCAGCAGCGCGGGACAGGGAGGAGGGGCCTACGAGCAGTACTTC.